The T cell receptor (beta chain) described here comes from a study of T-cell reconstitution after alpha-beta-depleted transplantation in children. This clonotype was detected only a few times. Its matching antigen is unknown. This CDR3 comprises 17 residues. V lost 1 base, J lost 9 bases, and 16 bases stayed unmatched. Germline assignment: CDR1 KGHSH and CDR2 LQKENI. Study outcomes and limitations: Where some patients showed high TCRbeta diversity at day 60, it came from recipient T cells and thymic progenitors that had survived. Among T cells one year after transplant, newly produced cells accounted for most counts and diversity. Several hundred expanded graft clones reportedly gave rise to the alpha-beta T cells present about two months after transplant.

Unique molecular identifiers were used in preparing the TCRbeta library. TCRdb itself ran the PCR reads through MiXCR, one entry per CDR3 protein. The profile shows a few hundred thousand distinct CDR3 sequences, roughly 17% of them singletons. The source of this sequence is a boy younger than two who had a stem cell transplant for Wiskott-Aldrich syndrome, so the T cells may come from the graft donor. The rearrangement links TRBV18 to TRBJ2-3, with TRBD1 identical over 7 bases. Sample: PBMCs, mostly from graft donor cells, taken 360 days after TCRalphabeta/CD19-depleted stem cell transplant. CDR3 residues: CASSPRPDRESSKTQYF. The CDR3 DNA follows: TGTGCCAGCTCACCACGTCCCGACAGGGAGTCTTCAAAGACGCAGTATTTT.